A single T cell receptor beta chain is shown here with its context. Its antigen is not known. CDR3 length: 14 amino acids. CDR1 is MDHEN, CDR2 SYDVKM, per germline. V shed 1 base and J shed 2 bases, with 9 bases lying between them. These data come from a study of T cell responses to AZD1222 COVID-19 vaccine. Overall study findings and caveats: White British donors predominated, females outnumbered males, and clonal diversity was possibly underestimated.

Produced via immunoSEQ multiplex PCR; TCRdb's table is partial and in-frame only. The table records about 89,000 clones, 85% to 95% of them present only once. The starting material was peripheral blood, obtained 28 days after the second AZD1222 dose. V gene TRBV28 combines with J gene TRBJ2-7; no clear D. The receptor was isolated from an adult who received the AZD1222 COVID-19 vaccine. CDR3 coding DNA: TGTGCCAGCAGTTTATCCGGGTTTACCTACGAGCAGTACTTC. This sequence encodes CASSLSGFTYEQYF.